This TCR beta chain was sequenced during a study of blood T cells in healthy people across ages. General study points: Strongly correlated with naive T cell percentage was TCR beta diversity.

This CDR3 contains 15 residues. Trimming took 5 bases from V and 13 from J, leaving 24 bases between them. Germline V gives CDR1 MNHEY, CDR2 SMNVEV (reference sequence). Points on this clonotype: What it recognizes is unknown.

For the second PCR, which ran for 7 to 11 cycles, a sample-barcoded 5' primer and a J-beta primer mix were used. Each CDR3 protein gets one entry after TCRdb re-called the 5' RACE reads with MiXCR. The data contain under 2,000,000 distinct CDR3 sequences, roughly 50% of them singletons. The chain combines TRBV27 with TRBJ2-4; a possible D gene is TRBD1 (8 bases). The source material was blood. This clonotype was sampled from a woman in her thirties or forties in good health. The CDR3 region is CASSTPGQGAGEQYF. For the CDR3, the DNA is TGTGCCAGCAGTACCCCAGGCCAGGGGGCGGGGGAGCAGTACTTC.